This T cell receptor (beta chain) was recovered during a study of T cells in Graves' hyperthyroidism and ophthalmopathy. This clonotype was recorded at least ten times. It was RNA transcripts that yielded the amplified TCR beta CDR3 regions. First-round RT-PCR targeting the TCR CDR3 was performed with the HTBI primer set. TCRdb analysed the multiplex PCR reads with MiXCR anew, one entry per CDR3 protein. The sample contains fewer than 750,000 distinct CDR3 sequences, about 14% of which appear only once. The CDR3 runs 15 residues. With 0 bases removed from V and 1 base from J, the gap between germline ends came to 12 bases. The germline gives CDR1 GTSNPN, CDR2 SVGIG (reference sequence). A Clinical Activity Score of at least 3, a NOSPECS grade of at least 4 and a duration under 3 months were recorded in the ophthalmopathy patients. A patient was excluded if there was uncontrolled infection, other autoimmune disease, pregnancy or lactation. The source of the PBMCs was approximately 10 ml of fresh peripheral blood.

This clonotype originated in a woman aged 35 to 49 with Graves' ophthalmopathy. Material for sequencing was blood. V usage is TRBV30 and J usage is TRBJ1-1; D possibly corresponds to TRBD1 (5 bases). The CDR3 here is CAWSVGGDGNTEAFF. The CDR3 DNA follows: TGTGCCTGGAGTGTGGGGGGTGACGGGAACACTGAAGCTTTCTTT.